This TCR beta chain stems from a study of cytomegalovirus exposure and HLA in healthy donors. Study in general: Prior work identified under 130 million unique TCR beta sequences in some 200 million T cells.

The CDR3 runs 14 residues. V lost 3 bases and J lost 3, with 9 bases in between. Germline-derived CDR1 and CDR2 are SEHNR and FQNEAQ (reference sequence). General study results and limits: The authors listed 164 TCR beta chains as cytomegalovirus-associated.

Details on this clone: As yet, its antigen is unknown.

The PCR made use of 60 Vbeta and 13 Jbeta primers. The method was immunoSEQ multiplex PCR; TCRdb's version includes in-frame clones alone and lacks a portion of them. Of around 200,000 clones in the sample, less than 80% were seen once. This sequence originates from a girl aged 2 to 10 in good health and CMV-seronegative. Sequencing was done on a sample of PBMCs. The gene calls are TRBV7-9 and TRBJ1-3, with D unclear. The CDR3 nucleotides read TGTGCCAGCAGCTTGGGCGGGTTTGGAAACACCATATATTTT. Protein product: CASSLGGFGNTIYF.